Listed below are T cell receptor beta chains from one sample, sequenced in a study of CD8 T cells in Susac syndrome. TCRdb recomputed calls from the immunoSEQ multiplex PCR reads with MiXCR, one row per CDR3 protein. The sample includes 180,000 or so distinct CDR3 sequences, roughly 94% of them seen just once. The sequencing sample was made of CD4+ T cells from PBMCs. These receptors came from a human donor with Susac syndrome. The CDR3 runs from the conserved cysteine through the conserved F or W. D genes are given only for firm matches. A clone size is listed for some rows: how often the clone was seen (once, few, many), or a class if it is expanded.

v_call	clone_size	j_call	d_call	cdr3_aa	cdr3_nt
TRBV30	.	TRBJ2-1	.	CAGKKGSSYNEQFF	TGTGCCGGTAAGAAAGGGAGCTCCTACAATGAGCAGTTCTTC
TRBV28	.	TRBJ2-5	TRBD2	CASTHIWPSGREGETQYF	TGTGCCAGCACCCACATTTGGCCTAGCGGGAGGGAGGGAGAGACCCAGTACTTC
TRBV20-1	.	TRBJ1-5	.	CSAYDRLSNQPQHF	TGCAGTGCTTACGACAGACTTAGCAATCAGCCCCAGCATTTT
TRBV7-9	.	TRBJ2-7	TRBD1	CASSLPSGTGESYEQYF	TGTGCCAGCAGCTTGCCTTCCGGGACAGGAGAATCCTACGAGCAGTACTTC
TRBV4-3	.	TRBJ2-5	.	CASSQNRGGETQYF	TGCGCCAGCAGCCAAAATAGGGGAGGAGAGACCCAGTACTTC
TRBV7-9	.	TRBJ2-1	TRBD2	CASSTTSGGGYNEQFF	TGTGCCAGCAGCACGACTAGCGGGGGCGGGTACAATGAGCAGTTCTTC
TRBV5-1	.	TRBJ2-2	TRBD1	CASSRDSHAGELFF	TGCGCCAGCAGCCGGGACAGTCATGCCGGGGAGCTGTTTTTT
TRBV18	once	TRBJ2-1	TRBD2	CASSPQVAGYNEQFF	TGTGCCAGCTCACCACAAGTAGCGGGGTATAATGAGCAGTTCTTC
TRBV28	.	TRBJ2-7	.	CASSPLGLAHEQYF	TGTGCCAGCAGTCCCCTCGGGCTAGCACACGAGCAGTACTTC
TRBV6-5	.	TRBJ2-1	.	CASRPSPSYNEQFF	TGTGCCAGCAGGCCTTCGCCGTCCTACAATGAGCAGTTCTTC
TRBV28	.	TRBJ2-1	.	CASSFSRREEQFF	TGTGCCAGCAGCTTTTCAAGGAGAGAGGAGCAGTTCTTC
TRBV4-1	.	TRBJ1-6	.	CASSQRMQSLNNSPLHF	TGCGCCAGCAGCCAGAGAATGCAGAGCTTAAATAATTCACCCCTCCACTTT
TRBV12-3/TRBV12-4	.	TRBJ2-5	.	CASSPGARTQYF	TGTGCCAGCAGCCCGGGGGCGAGAACCCAGTACTTC
TRBV28	.	TRBJ2-7	TRBD2	CATLRRGSSYEQYF	TGTGCCACCCTCAGGCGGGGGAGCTCCTACGAGCAGTACTTC
TRBV4-2	.	TRBJ1-5	.	CASSQDGEGNQPQHF	TGTGCCAGCAGCCAAGACGGGGAGGGGAATCAGCCCCAGCATTTT